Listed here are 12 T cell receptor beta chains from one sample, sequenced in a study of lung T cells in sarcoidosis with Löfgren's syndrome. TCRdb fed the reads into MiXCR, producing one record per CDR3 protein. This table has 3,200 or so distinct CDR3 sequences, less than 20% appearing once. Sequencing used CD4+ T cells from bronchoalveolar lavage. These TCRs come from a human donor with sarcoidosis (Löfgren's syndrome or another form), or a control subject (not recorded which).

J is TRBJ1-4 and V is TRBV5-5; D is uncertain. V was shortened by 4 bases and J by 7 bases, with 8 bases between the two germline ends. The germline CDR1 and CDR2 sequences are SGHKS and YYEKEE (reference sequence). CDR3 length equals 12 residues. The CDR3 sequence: CASSLWGEKLFF. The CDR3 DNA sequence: TGTGCCAGCAGCCTGTGGGGTGAAAAACTGTTTTTT.

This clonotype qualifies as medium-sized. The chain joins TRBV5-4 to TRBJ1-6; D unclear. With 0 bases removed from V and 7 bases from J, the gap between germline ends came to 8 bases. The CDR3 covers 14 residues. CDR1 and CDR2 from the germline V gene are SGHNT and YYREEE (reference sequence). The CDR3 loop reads CASSLDATNSPLHF. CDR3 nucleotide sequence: TGTGCCAGCAGCTTGGACGCGACCAATTCACCCCTCCACTTT.

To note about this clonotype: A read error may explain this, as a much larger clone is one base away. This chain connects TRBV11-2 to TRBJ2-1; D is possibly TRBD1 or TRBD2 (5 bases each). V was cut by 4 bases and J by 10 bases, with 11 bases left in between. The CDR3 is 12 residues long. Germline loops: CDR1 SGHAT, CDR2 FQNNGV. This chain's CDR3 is CASSYGRDEQFF. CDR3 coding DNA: TGTGCCAGCAGCTATGGCAGGGACGAGCAGTTCTTC.

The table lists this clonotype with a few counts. The CDR3 here is CASTWDRGSPLHF. CDR3 nucleotides: TGTGCCAGCACCTGGGACAGGGGATCACCCCTCCACTTT. J is TRBJ1-6 and V is TRBV12-3 or TRBV12-4, with 10 bases identical to TRBD1. CDR3 length equals 13 residues. Trimming removed 7 bases from V and 10 bases from J; junction bases left unmatched: 4.

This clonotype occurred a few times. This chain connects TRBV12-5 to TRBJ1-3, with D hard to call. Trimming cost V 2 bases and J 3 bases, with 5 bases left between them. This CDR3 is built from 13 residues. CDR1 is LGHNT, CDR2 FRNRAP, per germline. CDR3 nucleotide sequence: TGTGCTAGTGGTTTGACTGGTGGAAACACCATATATTTT. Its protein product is CASGLTGGNTIYF. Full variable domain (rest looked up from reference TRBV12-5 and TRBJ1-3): DARVTQTPRHKVTEMGQEVTMRCQPILGHNTVFWYRQTMMQGLELLAYFRNRAPLDDSGMPKDRFSAEMPDATLATLKIQPSEPRDSAVYFCASGLTGGNTIYFGEGSWLTVV.

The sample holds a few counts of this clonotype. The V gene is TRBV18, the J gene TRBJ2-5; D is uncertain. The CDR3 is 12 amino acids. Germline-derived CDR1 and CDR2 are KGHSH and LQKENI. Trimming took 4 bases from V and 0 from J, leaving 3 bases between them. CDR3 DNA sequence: TGTGCCAGCTCACAGTACCAAGAGACCCAGTACTTC. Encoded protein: CASSQYQETQYF.

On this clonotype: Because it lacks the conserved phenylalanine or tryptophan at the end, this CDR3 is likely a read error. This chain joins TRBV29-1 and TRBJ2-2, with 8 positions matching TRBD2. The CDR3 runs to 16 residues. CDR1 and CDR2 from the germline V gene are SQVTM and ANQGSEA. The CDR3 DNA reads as TGCAGCGTTGGTAATAGCGGGACCATGGGGACCGGGGGGCTGTTTTCT. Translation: CSVGNSGTMGTGGLFS.

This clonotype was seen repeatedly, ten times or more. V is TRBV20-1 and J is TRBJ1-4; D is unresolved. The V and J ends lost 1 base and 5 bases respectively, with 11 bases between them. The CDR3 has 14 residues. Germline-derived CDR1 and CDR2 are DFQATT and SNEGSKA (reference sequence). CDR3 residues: CSARVEEMNEKLFF. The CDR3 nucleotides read TGCAGTGCTAGAGTGGAAGAGATGAATGAAAAACTGTTTTTT.

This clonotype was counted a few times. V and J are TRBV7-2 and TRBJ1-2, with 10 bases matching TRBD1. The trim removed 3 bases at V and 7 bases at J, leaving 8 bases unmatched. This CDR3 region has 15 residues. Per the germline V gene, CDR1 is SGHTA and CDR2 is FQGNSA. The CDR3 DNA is TGTGCCAGCAGCTTTTCCGTCGACAGGGGGCCTGGCTACACCTTC. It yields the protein CASSFSVDRGPGYTF.

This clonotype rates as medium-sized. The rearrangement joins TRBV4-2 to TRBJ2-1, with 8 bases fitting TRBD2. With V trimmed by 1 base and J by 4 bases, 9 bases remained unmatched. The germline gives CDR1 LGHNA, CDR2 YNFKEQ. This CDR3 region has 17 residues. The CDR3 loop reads CASSQAQAGGLYNEQFF. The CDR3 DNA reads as TGTGCCAGCAGCCAAGCCCAGGCGGGGGGATTATACAATGAGCAGTTCTTC.

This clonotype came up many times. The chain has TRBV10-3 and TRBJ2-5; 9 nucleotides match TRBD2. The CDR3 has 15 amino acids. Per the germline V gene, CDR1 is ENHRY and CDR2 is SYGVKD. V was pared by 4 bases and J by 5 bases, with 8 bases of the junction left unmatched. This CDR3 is CAISVGTSIPETQYF. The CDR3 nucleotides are TGTGCCATCAGTGTCGGGACTAGCATTCCGGAGACCCAGTACTTC.

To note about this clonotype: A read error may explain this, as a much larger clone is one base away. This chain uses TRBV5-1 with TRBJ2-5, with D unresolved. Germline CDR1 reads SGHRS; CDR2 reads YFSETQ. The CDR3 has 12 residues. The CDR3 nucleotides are TGCGCCAGCCGCTTGCCGGCTGAGACCCAGTACTTC. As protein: CASRLPAETQYF. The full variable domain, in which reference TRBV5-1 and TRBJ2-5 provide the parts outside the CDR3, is KAGVTQTPRYLIKTRGQQVTLSCSPISGHRSVSWYQQTPGQGLQFLFEYFSETQRNKGNFPGRFSGRQFSNSRSEMNVSTLELGDSALYLCASRLPAETQYFGPGTRLLVL.